This T cell receptor beta chain comes out of a study of blood T cells in healthy people across ages. General observations from the study: Greater diversity and more naive CD4+ cells were seen in long-lived donors than in aged donors. Because sorting was not performed, PBMCs prevented conclusive naive versus antigen-experienced comparison. Strong correlation linked observed beta diversity and percent naive T cells.

A second PCR, run for roughly 7 to 12 cycles, used a sample-barcoded 5' primer plus a J-beta primer mix. TCRdb used MiXCR to reprocess the 5' RACE reads, holding one entry per CDR3 protein. The sample lists over a million distinct CDR3 sequences, 42% seen once, with roughly 7.9% in the top ten. V lost 6 bases and J lost 5, with 11 bases in between. The CDR3 sequence is 13 residues long. Germline V gene sequence: CDR1 PRHDT, CDR2 FYEKMQ (reference sequence). A note on this clonotype: The antigen is unknown.

The gene calls are TRBV13 and TRBJ2-1; D unclear. This clonotype was obtained from a woman aged 18-29 years in good health. Sequencing was done on a sample of blood. Here the CDR3 reads CASRGRPHNEQFF. The CDR3 DNA reads TGTGCCAGCAGGGGTAGGCCCCACAATGAGCAGTTCTTC.